This record concerns one T cell receptor (beta chain) sequence. This sample is part of a study of control samples from healthy donors and cancer patients. The data were produced by immunoSEQ multiplex PCR, yet TCRdb's version contains in-frame clones alone and is incomplete. The sample records about 130,000 clones, about 90% being singletons. From germline, CDR1 is MGHRA and CDR2 YSYEKL. The CDR3 has 16 amino acids. V lost 6 bases and J lost 1; bases outside the gene matches: 8. The specimen was blood. The V call is TRBV4-1, the J call TRBJ2-2; 7 nucleotides agree with TRBD1. This sequence originates from a man aged 18 to 30 in good health. The CDR3, as DNA: TGCGCCAGCAGACTAGGACAGGAGATGAACACCGGGGAGCTGTTTTTT. Protein product: CASRLGQEMNTGELFF.